Each of the 5 T cell receptor beta chains below was sequenced from the same sample in a study of shared clonotypes between healthy human individuals. Terminally differentiated effector memory CD45RA+ cells were excluded from the naive CD8 cells, which were CD45RO-negative and positively selected for CCR7. TCRdb keeps only in-frame clones here, not all; method: immunoSEQ multiplex PCR. Of some 2,000,000 clones in the sample, approximately 95% were seen once. The specimen was naive CD8+ T cells sorted from blood. These receptors were collected from a young man in good health.

The chain couples TRBV27 to TRBJ2-1; TRBD2 agrees at 9 bases. The CDR3 is made up of 16 amino acids. Germline values: CDR1 MNHEY, CDR2 SMNVEV (reference sequence). V was pared by 4 bases and J by 4 bases, with 8 bases of the junction left unmatched. CDR3 loop: CASSYVAGVIYNEQFF. The CDR3 DNA reads TGTGCCAGCAGTTACGTAGCGGGAGTTATATACAATGAGCAGTTCTTC.

The chain has TRBV6-5 and TRBJ2-1; D is unresolved. Per the germline V gene, CDR1 is MNHEY and CDR2 is SVGAGI. The ends were cut back, 0 bases at V and 6 bases at J, with 15 bases in the middle. This CDR3 contains 16 residues. CDR3 sequence: CASSYSIGQIINEQFF. As DNA, the CDR3 is TGTGCCAGCAGTTACTCGATTGGCCAGATCATCAATGAGCAGTTCTTC.

The chain couples TRBV15 to TRBJ1-5; D is uncertain. Germline assignment: CDR1 LNHNV and CDR2 YYDKDF (reference sequence). The CDR3 consists of 12 residues. V was clipped by 11 bases and J by 2 bases, with 10 bases between them. The CDR3 bases are TGTGCCTCCGGGCTGGGCAATCAGCCCCAGCATTTT. This translates into CASGLGNQPQHF.

V gene TRBV7-9 combines with J gene TRBJ2-2; D may be TRBD1 (6 bases). Germline CDR1 and CDR2: SEHNR and FQNEAQ (reference sequence). Trimming left V 5 bases short and J 2 bases short, with 21 bases between. The CDR3 extends over 18 amino acids. The CDR3 loop reads CASSLHEQGWLNTGELFF. The CDR3 nucleotides are TGTGCCAGCAGCCTACACGAACAGGGATGGTTAAACACCGGGGAGCTGTTTTTT.

The chain employs TRBV7-8 and TRBJ2-6; 10 bases agree with TRBD1. CDR1 SGHVS and CDR2 FQNEAQ come from the germline V gene. V shed 7 bases, J shed 1 base, and the junction held 10 bases outside the gene matches. This CDR3 has 18 residues. The CDR3 loop reads CASIHEGQGNSGANVLTF. The CDR3 coding sequence is TGTGCCAGCATCCACGAGGGACAGGGGAATTCTGGGGCCAACGTCCTGACTTTC.